This is a list of T cell receptor beta chains from one sample in a study of cytomegalovirus exposure and HLA in healthy donors. Clones were read by immunoSEQ multiplex PCR, and TCRdb kept only the in-frame ones, dropping some. This sample's table has some 70,000 clones. The source material was PBMCs. These receptors were obtained from a boy aged 5 to 17 in good health and CMV-seronegative. Each CDR3 is given with its conserved first and last residue. D genes are given only for firm matches.

d_call j_call v_call cdr3_nt cdr3_aa
TRBD2 TRBJ2-1 TRBV6-5 TGTGCCAGCAGTTTCCGGACTAGCGGGAGTTATGAGCAGTTCTTC CASSFRTSGSYEQFF
. TRBJ2-7 TRBV6-5 TGTGCCAGCAGCCGGGAGTCCGGCTACGAGCAGTACTTC CASSRESGYEQYF
TRBD1 TRBJ1-5 TRBV7-9 TGTGCCAGCAGCCCAGGGACAGGTTTACTGCCCCAGCATTTT CASSPGTGLLPQHF
. TRBJ2-1 TRBV7-6 TGTGCCAGCAGTTCCCCCTATGGGACACACAATGAGCAGTTCTTC CASSSPYGTHNEQFF
. TRBJ2-7 TRBV18 TGTGCCAGCTCACCACCGAGGAGCGGCGCGGGGTACGAGCAGTACTTC CASSPPRSGAGYEQYF
. TRBJ1-4 TRBV19 TGTGCCAGAAGGACTCGGGCTAATGAAAAACTGTTTTTT CARRTRANEKLFF
TRBD1 TRBJ2-5 TRBV7-9 TGTGCCAGCAGCCGAGCGACAGGGGTTGAGACCCAGTACTTC CASSRATGVETQYF
TRBD1 TRBJ1-2 TRBV18 TGTGCCAGCTCATTACAGGGGCAGGCGGCTATACAGGGTGGCTACACCTTC CASSLQGQAAIQGGYTF
TRBD1 TRBJ1-2 TRBV19 TGTGCCAGTAGTGTGACAGGGTATGGCTACACCTTC CASSVTGYGYTF
. TRBJ1-2 TRBV25-1 TGTGCCAGCAGTGAAGCACGGGGGTACACCTTC CASSEARGYTF
TRBD2 TRBJ2-7 TRBV2 TGTGCCAGCAGTGCTCATCGACTAGCGGGGGTCTACGAGCAGTACTTC CASSAHRLAGVYEQYF
TRBD1 TRBJ1-3 TRBV5-1 TGCCCCCAGACAGGGGGATCTTCTGGAAACACCATATATTTT CPQTGGSSGNTIYF
TRBD1 TRBJ2-1 TRBV6-5 TGTGCCAGCAGGGGACAGGGGGCCGACAATGAGCAGTTCTTC CASRGQGADNEQFF
TRBD1 TRBJ2-1 TRBV18 TGTGCCAGCTCACCATATACTACAGGGGCCTCTGGGAATGAGCAGTTCTTC CASSPYTTGASGNEQFF
. TRBJ2-7 TRBV13 TGTGCCAGCAGCTTAGTGGCAGGAGGACGCGAGCAGTACTTC CASSLVAGGREQYF
TRBD1 TRBJ2-7 TRBV7-3 TGTGCCAGCAGCCCCGACAGGGGGCGAGGCGAGCAGTACTTC CASSPDRGRGEQYF
TRBD1 TRBJ1-2 TRBV19 TGTGCCAGTAGTACAGGGACAGTCTGGGGTATGGGATATGGCTACACCTTC CASSTGTVWGMGYGYTF
TRBD2 TRBJ2-7 TRBV19 TGTGCCAGTAGTATTGGTGGGACTAGTGGTGAGCAGTACTTC CASSIGGTSGEQYF
TRBD2 TRBJ2-7 TRBV4-2 TGTGCCAGCAGCCAAGCTGGACGGGAGGGCTACGAGCAGTACTTC CASSQAGREGYEQYF
. TRBJ1-1 TRBV5-1 TGCGCCAGCAGGGAGAATCGGGAGTACACTGAAGCTTTCTTT CASRENREYTEAFF
. TRBJ2-7 TRBV4-3 TGCGCCAGCAGCCAAGCTGCCGGCGGGATCTACGAGCAGTACTTC CASSQAAGGIYEQYF
. TRBJ1-1 TRBV5-1 TGCGCCAGCAGCTTAGAGGCGTCCACTGAAGCTTTCTTT CASSLEASTEAFF
. TRBJ1-5 TRBV15 TGTGCCACCAGCGGCAGGAATCAGCCCCAGCATTTT CATSGRNQPQHF
TRBD2 TRBJ2-7 TRBV29-1 TGCAGCGTTGGGGGGGGGACTTCCTACGAGCAGTACTTC CSVGGGTSYEQYF
TRBD1 TRBJ1-1 TRBV6-1 TGTGCCAGCAGTGAATTTAGGGGGCAAGGGGACACTGAAGCTTTCTTT CASSEFRGQGDTEAFF
. TRBJ1-2 TRBV7-9 TGTGCCAGCAGCCCACAGGGAAGTGGCTATGGCTACACCTTC CASSPQGSGYGYTF
. TRBJ1-1 TRBV9 TGTGCCAGCAGCGTGGGGGCGAACACTGAAGCTTTCTTT CASSVGANTEAFF
. TRBJ1-5 TRBV30 TGTGCCTGGAGTCGACAGTCATCAAGAAATCAGCCCCAGCATTTT CAWSRQSSRNQPQHF
. TRBJ2-4 TRBV29-1 TGCAGCGCCGGGGGATTAGCCAAAAACATTCAGTACTTC CSAGGLAKNIQYF
TRBD2 TRBJ2-7 TRBV11-3 TGTGCCAGCAGCCTAGGGACTAGCGGGGATCCCTACGAGCAGTACTTC CASSLGTSGDPYEQYF
TRBD1 TRBJ2-7 TRBV6-1 TGTGCCAGCACGGGACAGCACTCCTACGAGCAGTACTTC CASTGQHSYEQYF
. TRBJ2-5 TRBV11-3 TGTGCCAGCAGCCGGGGGAGAGAGACCCAGTACTTC CASSRGRETQYF
. TRBJ1-1 TRBV4-1 TGCGCCAGCAGCTATAGACAGTTCTCGAACACTGAAGCTTTCTTT CASSYRQFSNTEAFF
. TRBJ1-1 TRBV7-3 TGTGCCAGCAGCTTAACGGGGCGCACTGAAGCTTTCTTT CASSLTGRTEAFF
. TRBJ1-2 TRBV23-1 TGCGCCAGCATATCCGGACAGAAAATTAGATGCGGTGGCTACACCTTC CASISGQKIRCGGYTF
. TRBJ2-6 TRBV7-9 TGTGCCAGCAGCTCCGAAGTACGGTCTGGGGCCAACGTCCTGACTTTC CASSSEVRSGANVLTF
. TRBJ2-1 TRBV29-1 TGCAGCGTTGCCGGGAGTGGTAATGAGCAGTTCTTC CSVAGSGNEQFF
TRBD2 TRBJ2-4 TRBV29-1 TGCAGCGTTTCGCCGGGGGGGGGCGCCAAAAACATTCAGTACTTC CSVSPGGGAKNIQYF
. TRBJ2-7 TRBV30 TGTGCCTGGAGTGTATCCGGGAACTACGAGCAGTACTTC CAWSVSGNYEQYF
. TRBJ2-7 TRBV6-1 TGTGCCAGCATTCCTGACAGCCTCCCCTACGAGCAGTACTTC CASIPDSLPYEQYF
TRBD2 TRBJ2-3 TRBV10-1 TGCGCCAGCAGTTCCTTCCCCCTACTAGCGGGGGGACCCACAGATACGCAGTATTTT CASSSFPLLAGGPTDTQYF
. TRBJ1-1 TRBV29-1 TGCAGCACAGGACAAGGAGGGACTGAAGCTTTCTTT CSTGQGGTEAFF
TRBD2 TRBJ2-1 TRBV5-1 TGCGCCAGCAGCTTGGGTTTGGCGGGAGGGCCCTATGAGCAGTTCTTC CASSLGLAGGPYEQFF
TRBD1 TRBJ2-3 TRBV6-1 TGTGCCAGCAGTGATAAACAGGGGGCGCATACGCAGTATTTT CASSDKQGAHTQYF
. TRBJ2-7 TRBV27 TGTGCCAGCAGATCCCTGTACAGTTCTTTCCCCTACGAGCAGTACTTC CASRSLYSSFPYEQYF
TRBD1 TRBJ2-2 TRBV27 TGTGCCAGCAGTTTTCACCTCCGGGACAGGGGGCTCGGGGAGCTGTTTTTT CASSFHLRDRGLGELFF
. TRBJ1-4 TRBV27 TGTGCCAGCAGTTTGAGGTATCGGCCGGAGGATGAAAAACTGTTTTTT CASSLRYRPEDEKLFF
. TRBJ2-1 TRBV13 TGTGCCAGCAGCCACAGGGACCCCTACAATGAGCAGTTCTTC CASSHRDPYNEQFF
TRBD1 TRBJ1-2 TRBV9 TGTGCCAGCAGCCATGGGACAGACCATTTTAACTATGGCTACACCTTC CASSHGTDHFNYGYTF
. TRBJ2-7 TRBV19 TGTGCCAGTTCCGCAGGGGCCTCCTACGAGCAGTACTTC CASSAGASYEQYF
. TRBJ2-2 TRBV5-1 TGCGCCAGCAGCCCGACTAGGAACACCGGGGAGCTGTTTTTT CASSPTRNTGELFF
. TRBJ2-3 TRBV18 TGTGCCAGCTCACAAACTAGCACAGATACGCAGTATTTT CASSQTSTDTQYF